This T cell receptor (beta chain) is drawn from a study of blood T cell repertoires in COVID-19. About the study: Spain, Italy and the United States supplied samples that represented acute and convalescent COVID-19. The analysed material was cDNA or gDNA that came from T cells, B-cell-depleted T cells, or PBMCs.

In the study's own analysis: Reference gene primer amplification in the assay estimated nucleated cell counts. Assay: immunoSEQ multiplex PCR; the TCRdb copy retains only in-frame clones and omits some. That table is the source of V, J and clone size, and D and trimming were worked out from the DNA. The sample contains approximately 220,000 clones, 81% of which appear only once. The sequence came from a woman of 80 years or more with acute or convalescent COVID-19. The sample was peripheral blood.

In nucleotides, the CDR3 is TGTGCCAGCCTTAAGGGGCAGGGGGACACTGAAGCTTTCTTT. Protein: CASLKGQGDTEAFF. This chain uses TRBV25-1 with TRBJ1-1, with TRBD1 matching over 7 bases. The CDR3 is 14 residues long. Germline lookup yields CDR1 MGHDK and CDR2 SYGVNS. J gave up 3 bases and V 8 bases, and 9 bases lay outside the gene matches.